The next 10 T cell receptor beta chains were all read from a single sample in a study of vaccination effects on CD4 cells after COVID-19. Here immunoSEQ multiplex PCR was the method, and the copy in TCRdb shows in-frame clones only, minus some. The sample lists 75,000 or so clones, more than 60% occurring once. With the ViraFEST assay, the study expanded antigen-specific CD4+ T cells using viral peptide pools, then sequenced them. CD4+ T cell isolation took place after 10 days of culture. Either the BNT162b2 or mRNA-1273 vaccine was given to participants in two doses. No cognate antigen is known for these TCRs. The material was CD4+ T cells from PBMCs cultured with HCoV-OC43 spike peptides, obtained after COVID-19 vaccination. Regarding subset: HCoV-OC43 spike overlapping peptide pool stimulation. These receptors originate from a human donor who received a COVID-19 vaccine.

V and J are TRBV2 and TRBJ2-5; perhaps TRBD1 as D (5 bases). The germline gives CDR1 SNHLY, CDR2 FYNNEI. The CDR3 consists of 12 residues. Trimming cost V 6 bases and J 2 bases, with 7 bases left between them. CDR3 nucleotides: TGTGCCAGCAGGGACAATCAAGAGACCCAGTACTTC. Its protein is CASRDNQETQYF.

For the CDR3, the DNA is TGTGCCAGCTCAATATCTTGGGAAGAGACCCAGTACTTC. Translated, it gives CASSISWEETQYF. V is TRBV18 and J is TRBJ2-5; no definite D call. The CDR3 loop spans 13 amino acids. CDR1 KGHSH and CDR2 LQKENI come from the germline V gene. The V gene lost 5 bases and the J gene lost 3 bases, with 10 bases spanning the gap.

The gene calls are TRBV27 and TRBJ2-7; D may match TRBD1 or TRBD2 (6 bases each). This CDR3 has 15 amino acids. Germline V lookup: CDR1 MNHEY, CDR2 SMNVEV (reference sequence). Trimming pared 2 bases from V and 4 bases from J, leaving 15 bases between. CDR3 sequence: CASSLRQGTEYEQYV. CDR3 sequence (DNA): TGTGCCAGCAGTTTACGGCAGGGGACTGAGTACGAGCAGTACGTC.

This chain links TRBV7-3 with TRBJ2-1; TRBD2 matches 9 bases. The CDR3 totals 15 residues. Germline V gene data show CDR1 as SGHTA and CDR2 as FQGTGA. V dropped 3 bases and J dropped 4; count of bases not matched to a gene: 4. The CDR3 loop reads CASSLGTSRYNEQFF. The CDR3 DNA reads as TGTGCCAGCAGCTTGGGGACTAGCCGATACAATGAGCAGTTCTTC.

This clone has only one observation. This chain uses TRBV7-3 with TRBJ1-5; 8 bases match TRBD1. J gave up 5 bases and V 4 bases, and 1 base lay outside the gene matches. The germline CDR1 and CDR2 sequences are SGHTA and FQGTGA. The CDR3 totals 13 residues. The CDR3 loop is CASSSDRDQPQHF. The CDR3 coding sequence is TGTGCCAGCAGCTCGGACAGGGATCAGCCCCAGCATTTT.

This chain joins TRBV18 and TRBJ2-7; 11 bases line up with TRBD1. The CDR3 is 14 amino acids. Germline V gives CDR1 KGHSH, CDR2 LQKENI. The V and J ends lost 5 bases and 7 bases, in that order; junction bases with no gene match: 7. The CDR3 nucleotides read TGTGCCAGCTCATTCACCGGGACAGGGGGGGAGCAGTACGTC. Encoded protein: CASSFTGTGGEQYV.

In this sample, this clone turned up once. The rearrangement links TRBV12-1 to TRBJ2-2. TRBV12-1 is described as a pseudogene. This CDR3 has 17 amino acids. The CDR3 loop is CASSPQVRGGCTGELFF. As DNA, the CDR3 is TGTGCCAGCAGCCCTCAGGTTAGGGGCGGGTGCACCGGGGAGCTGTTTTTT.

The V call is TRBV7-8, the J call TRBJ1-1, with D uncertain. The CDR3 has 13 amino acids. Germline V gene data show CDR1 as SGHVS and CDR2 as FQNEAQ. V shed 5 bases and J shed 0 bases, with 7 bases lying between them. CDR3 sequence: CASSRILNTEAFF. CDR3 DNA: TGTGCCAGCAGCCGGATCCTGAACACTGAAGCTTTCTTT.

The CDR3 region has the DNA TGTGCCAGCAGCCTACGGGACTTTAATGAAAAACTGTTTTTT. This translates into CASSLRDFNEKLFF. The rearrangement joins TRBV7-8 to TRBJ1-4; the D gene is possibly TRBD1 (5 bases). The CDR3 has 14 residues. CDR1 is SGHVS, CDR2 FQNEAQ, per germline. Trimming pared 5 bases from V and 4 bases from J, leaving 11 bases between.

V and J are TRBV7-9 and TRBJ1-1; TRBD1 matches 8 bases. V lost 5 bases to trimming and J lost 11 bases; unmatched junction nucleotides: 13. Germline values: CDR1 SEHNR, CDR2 FQNEAQ (reference sequence). CDR3 length equals 14 residues. The CDR3 is CASSPGQGSLGAFF. DNA for the CDR3: TGTGCCAGCAGCCCAGGACAGGGATCTTTAGGGGCTTTCTTT.